This TCR beta chain was found in a study of graft-versus-host responses after intestinal transplantation (dated by TCRdb to the early 2020s). In the study overall: The transplants that recipients received were multivisceral, liver-intestinal, or isolated intestinal. Every recipient was given anti-thymocyte globulin induction, followed by around three years of maintenance tacrolimus and steroids. After intestinal transplantation, graft-versus-host and host-versus-graft alloreactive T cell clones were followed in the graft, circulation and bone marrow using bulk TCR-beta CDR3 sequencing. To identify alloreactive clones, pre-transplant mixed lymphocyte reaction products were sequenced and compared with unstimulated pre-transplant donor and recipient T cells. A cohort of around 25 intestinal transplant recipients, including one retransplant, was enrolled, and a few patients lacking pretransplant specimens were excluded. A peak of at least 4% donor T cells among recipient peripheral blood mononuclear cells was the definition used for donor T cell macrochimerism. Instead of going to the commercial service, samples from a few later patients were sequenced in-house on an Illumina MiSeq and processed with MiXCR.

Library construction relied on the immunoSEQ multiplex PCR assay. For most patients, genomic DNA was isolated using the Qiagen DNeasy Blood and Tissue Kit and was shipped frozen to Adaptive Biotechnologies for TCR sequencing. For most patients, high-throughput TCR-beta CDR3 sequencing of genomic DNA was performed by Adaptive Biotechnologies. From the authors' description of their analysis: Adaptive's ImmunoSEQ software was the source of the TCR sequencing data for fewer than 20 patients, while a few other patients were processed with MiXCR and VDJtools. To correct CD4 versus CD8 sorting errors, sequences present in both subsets at a frequency ratio below 5:1 were removed. CDR3 nucleotide sequences shared by donor and recipient were removed because the origin of these sequences could not be assigned. To be classed as alloreactive, a clone needed at least 2-fold expansion over unstimulated cells and a minimum CFSE-low frequency of 0.002% (template counts) or 0.001% (read counts). Mappable clones were those detected in sequenced pre-transplant spleen, lymph node, or MLR CFSE-low populations of the donor or recipient. Cumulative frequency of alloreactive clones was calculated as a percentage of all sequences weighted by copy number. TCRdb's version of the immuneACCESS table is confined to in-frame rearrangements and falls short of the full clone set. An unresolved V gene accounts for under half of the shortfall where checked; the remainder is of unknown origin. The V and J calls and clone size are taken from that table; D and trimming were inferred from the DNA. A total of more than 100,000 clones appear in this sample, 90% to 95% of them only once. The ten largest clones take up more than 2.5% of the sample.

The research as a whole found: Patients with donor T cell macrochimerism had high GvH to HvG T cell clonal ratios in their allografts. The relatively low number and heterogeneity of intestinal transplant patients limited the conclusions. GvH clones were detected in recipient bone marrow, and some of these GvH clones were observed earlier in ileal mucosa or blood, consistent with an intestinal mucosal origin. Early after transplant, peak levels of circulating GvH clones were associated with declines in HvG clones.

The time point label of this sample denotes: cells obtained before transplantation from donor or recipient. CD3+CD4+ and CD3+CD8+ populations were FACS-sorted from unstimulated pre-transplant donor and recipient cells taken from spleen or lymph nodes. V lost 1 base and J lost 1 base; the stretch between them is 5 bases long. Including cysteine and phenylalanine, the CDR3 has 14 amino acids. The DNA shown is the 42-base CDR3, in frame from base 1. From a lookup of the germline V gene, CDR1 and CDR2 are LGHNA and YSLEER. Notes on this clone: Which antigen it targets is not known. No quality values exist for individual bases; no much larger clone is one base distant.

The input for sequencing was unstimulated CD8+ T cells sorted from spleen or lymph node cells, taken before intestinal transplant. The receptor chain draws on TRBV4-3 and TRBJ1-5; the D gene is not confidently resolved. This receptor was obtained from a human donor who received an intestinal transplant. The nucleotide sequence is given as TGCGCCAGCAGCCAAGGGATGAGCAATCAGCCCCAGCATTTT. Its coded protein is CASSQGMSNQPQHF.